The entry below describes one T cell receptor beta chain. This entry comes from a study of T cells in Graves' hyperthyroidism and ophthalmopathy. RNA transcripts yielded amplified TCR beta CDR3 regions. Initially, a first-round RT-PCR of the TCR CDR3 employed the HTBI primer set. TCRdb fed the multiplex PCR reads into MiXCR, producing one record per CDR3 protein. The sample holds around 580,000 distinct CDR3 sequences, roughly a sixth seen once. CDR1 and CDR2 (germline): KGHSH, LQKENI. Trimming removed 3 bases from V and 3 bases from J; junction bases left unmatched: 5. The CDR3 extends over 15 amino acids.

Specimen: blood. The TCR was taken from a woman aged 18 to 35 with Graves' hyperthyroidism. J is TRBJ1-5 and V is TRBV18; 7 positions agree with TRBD1. The CDR3 loop reads CASSPGTAYNQPQHF. The CDR3 bases are TGTGCCAGCTCACCCGGGACAGCCTACAATCAGCCCCAGCATTTT.